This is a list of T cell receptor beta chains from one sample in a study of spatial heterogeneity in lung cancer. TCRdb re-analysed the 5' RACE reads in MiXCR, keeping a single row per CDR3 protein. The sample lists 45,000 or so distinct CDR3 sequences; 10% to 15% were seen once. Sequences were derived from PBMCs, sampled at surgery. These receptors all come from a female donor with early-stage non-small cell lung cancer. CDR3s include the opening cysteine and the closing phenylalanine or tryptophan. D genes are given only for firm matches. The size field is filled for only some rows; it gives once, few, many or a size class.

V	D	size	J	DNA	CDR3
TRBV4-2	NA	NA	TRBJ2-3	TGTGCCAGCAGCCGAACTTCCCTAGTGGCCCGGGGAGATACGCAGTATTTT	CASSRTSLVARGDTQYF
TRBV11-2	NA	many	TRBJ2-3	TGTGCCAGCAGCTTGCTTACGGGGGGCCCAGATACGCAGTATTTT	CASSLLTGGPDTQYF
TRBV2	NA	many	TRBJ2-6	TGTGCCAGCAGTGTGGCAGGGGCCAACGTCCTGACTTTC	CASSVAGANVLTF
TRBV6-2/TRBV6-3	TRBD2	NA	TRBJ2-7	TGTGCCACCAGGACTAGCGGACTATCCTACGAGCAGTACTTC	CATRTSGLSYEQYF
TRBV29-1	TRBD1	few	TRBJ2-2	TGCAGCGTTGAAGAAAGGGACAGGAACACCGGGGAGCTGTTTTTT	CSVEERDRNTGELFF
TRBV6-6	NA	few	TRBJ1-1	TGTGCCAGCAGAGAAGGACGGTTGGATACTGAAGCTTTCTTT	CASREGRLDTEAFF
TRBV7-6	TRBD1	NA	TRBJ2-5	TGTGCCAGCAGCCTGACAGGGGATTTGGAGACCCAGTACTTC	CASSLTGDLETQYF
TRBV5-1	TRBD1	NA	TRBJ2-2	TGCGCCAGCAGAGCCGGGACAGGGGGCACCGGGGAGCTGCTTTTT	CASRAGTGGTGELLF
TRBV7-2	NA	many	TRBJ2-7	TGTGCCAGCAGCCCCTACGGGGGTGTCACCTACGAGCAGTACTTC	CASSPYGGVTYEQYF
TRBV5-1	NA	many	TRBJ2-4	TGCGCCAGCAGCTTCGGGACCATACCAAACATTCAGTACTTC	CASSFGTIPNIQYF
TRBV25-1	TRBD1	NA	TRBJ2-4	TGTGCCAGCAGTGTCGGACAGGTTGGCATTCAGTACTTC	CASSVGQVGIQYF
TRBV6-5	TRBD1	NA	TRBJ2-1	TGTGCCAGCAGTTTTACCGGGACAGGGGCACGCAATGAGCAGTTCTTC	CASSFTGTGARNEQFF
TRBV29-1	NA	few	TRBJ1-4	TGCAGCACGAGGGAGGATGGTAATGAAAAACTGTTTTTT	CSTREDGNEKLFF
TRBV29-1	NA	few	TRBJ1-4	TGCAGCGTTGAGCAGGGGATGAAACTGTTTTTT	CSVEQGMKLFF
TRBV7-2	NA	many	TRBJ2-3	TGTGCCAGCAGCTTAGGTGGGGTATTGGATACGCAGTATTTT	CASSLGGVLDTQYF
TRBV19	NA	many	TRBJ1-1	TGTGCCAGTAGTCCAGGGGCGGACACTGAAGCTTTCTTT	CASSPGADTEAFF
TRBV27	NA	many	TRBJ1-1	TGTGCCAGTCTGGGCCAGTTGAACACTGAAGCTTTCTTT	CASLGQLNTEAFF
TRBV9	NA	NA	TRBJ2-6	TGTGCCAGCAGCATGAGGGGAGGTGAGGCCAACGTCCTGACTTTC	CASSMRGGEANVLTF
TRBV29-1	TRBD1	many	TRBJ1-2	TGCAGCGTTCGGGACAGGGGGGATAACTATGGCTACACCTTC	CSVRDRGDNYGYTF
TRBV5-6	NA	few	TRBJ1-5	TGTGCCAGCAGCTTGGGGCTGGGTACTAATCAGCCCCAGCATTTT	CASSLGLGTNQPQHF
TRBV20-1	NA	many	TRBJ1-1	TGCAGTGCTAGGTTGGAGAGGGAGTCCTTGGCTGAAGCTTTCTTT	CSARLERESLAEAFF
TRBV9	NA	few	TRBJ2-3	TGTGCCAGCAGCGCCGGGACCTCTTTCACAGATACGCAGTATTTT	CASSAGTSFTDTQYF
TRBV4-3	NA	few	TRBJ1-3	TGCGCCAGCAGCCAATCCGGGCAGCCTGGAAACACCATATATTTT	CASSQSGQPGNTIYF
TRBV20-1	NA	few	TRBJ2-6	TGCAGTGCTAGTGACTCTGGGGCCAACGTCCTGACTTTC	CSASDSGANVLTF
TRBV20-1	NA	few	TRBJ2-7	TGCAGTGCTAGAGATGCCCAGCGGGCTGCCTACGAGCAGTACTTC	CSARDAQRAAYEQYF
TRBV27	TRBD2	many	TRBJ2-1	TGTGCCAGCAGTTTACTTCTAGCGGGGGGCCGTAATGAGCAGTTCTTC	CASSLLLAGGRNEQFF
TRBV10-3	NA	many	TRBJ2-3	TGTGCCATCAGTGATACGACCACGTCGGCCACAGATACGCAGTATTTT	CAISDTTTSATDTQYF
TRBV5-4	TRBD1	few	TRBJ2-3	TGTGCCAGCAGCCGGGGACAGAACACAGATACGCAGTATTTT	CASSRGQNTDTQYF
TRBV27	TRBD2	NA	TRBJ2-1	TGTGCCAGCAGTTTAAGACTAGCGGGGGGTTACAATGAGCAGTTCTTC	CASSLRLAGGYNEQFF
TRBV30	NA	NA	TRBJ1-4	TGTGCCTGGAGTGTGGGAAACGGAGGAAAACTGTTTTTT	CAWSVGNGGKLFF
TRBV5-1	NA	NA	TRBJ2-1	TGCGCCAGCAGGACCGGGACACAACACAATGAGCAGTTCTTC	CASRTGTQHNEQFF